These T cell receptor beta chains were read from a single sample in a study of PD-1 blockade in classical Hodgkin lymphoma. Generated by immunoSEQ multiplex PCR, the TCRdb table keeps only in-frame clones and is missing some. Of tens of thousands of clones listed, about 93% are singletons. The sequenced sample was peripheral blood mononuclear cells (PBMCs), obtained at baseline. The source is a human donor with classical Hodgkin lymphoma. The CDR3 runs from the conserved cysteine through the conserved F or W. The D gene is left open where the match is weak. Where a row states a size, it is once, few, many or the class of an expanded clone; other rows omit it.

.,.,TRBV5-4,TRBJ2-7,TGTGCCAGCAGCTTCCAGACTGGACAGAACTACGAGCAGTACTTC,CASSFQTGQNYEQYF
.,.,TRBV6-6,TRBJ1-5,TGTGCCAGCAGCCTTCGTATCGACAGGCCCAATCAGCCCCAGCATTTT,CASSLRIDRPNQPQHF
.,.,TRBV6-6,TRBJ1-1,TGTGCCACCCTTTCGACATTTAACACTGAAGCTTTCTTT,CATLSTFNTEAFF
.,.,TRBV12-2,TRBJ2-7,TGTGCAAGTCGCTTAGGGCGGTCTTACGAGCAGTACTTC,CASRLGRSYEQYF
.,.,TRBV7-9,TRBJ2-5,TGTGCCAGCAGCGACTACAGGGGGGGAGAGACCCAGTACTTC,CASSDYRGGETQYF
.,.,TRBV14,TRBJ2-3,TGTGCCAGCAGCCAAGTAGGAGCGCCACTCACAGATACGCAGTATTTT,CASSQVGAPLTDTQYF
TRBD1,.,TRBV10-3,TRBJ1-5,TGTGCCATCAGTGAGGCAGGGGGGAGCAATCAGCCCCAGCATTTT,CAISEAGGSNQPQHF
.,.,TRBV4-1,TRBJ1-4,TGCGCCAGCAGCCAAGATGTCGGGTCGACTATTGAAAAACTGTTTTTT,CASSQDVGSTIEKLFF
.,once,TRBV28,TRBJ1-2,TGTGCCAGCAGTACAACTTACATCCGATCTGGAGGGAGAAACTATGGCTACACCTTC,CASSTTYIRSGGRNYGYTF
TRBD2,.,TRBV5-1,TRBJ2-7,TGCGCCAGCAGCTCCCCGGGACTAGCGGGAGGATTCTCCTACGAGCAGTACTTC,CASSSPGLAGGFSYEQYF
.,.,TRBV18,TRBJ2-1,TGTGCCAGCTCACCAACAGGTGGTGATGGCGAGCAGTTCTTC,CASSPTGGDGEQFF
.,.,TRBV25-1,TRBJ1-6,TGTGCCAGCAGTGAAGGTCAGGGAGTGAATAATTCACCCCTCCACTTT,CASSEGQGVNNSPLHF
.,.,TRBV7-9,TRBJ1-3,TGTGCCAGCAGCTTAGGACCCCTTTCAGGCGGAAACACCATATATTTT,CASSLGPLSGGNTIYF
TRBD2,.,TRBV2,TRBJ2-7,TGTGCCAGCAGCCGACTAGCGGGGGACCCCAGCGAGCAGTACTTC,CASSRLAGDPSEQYF
.,.,TRBV13,TRBJ2-7,TGTGCCAGCAGCTTTCGGCAGTTAACCCAACAGAGCTCCTACGAGCAGTACTTC,CASSFRQLTQQSSYEQYF
TRBD2,.,TRBV7-2,TRBJ2-2,TGTGCCAGCAGCTCAAGGGGACTAGCGGCGAACACCGGGGAGCTGTTTTTT,CASSSRGLAANTGELFF
.,.,TRBV19,TRBJ2-7,TGTGCCAGTAGTACCGCCCGTGACGGGTACGAGCAGTACTTC,CASSTARDGYEQYF
.,.,TRBV28,TRBJ1-1,TGTGCCAGCAGTTTAGTTGCACAGTTGAACACTGAAGCTTTCTTT,CASSLVAQLNTEAFF
.,.,TRBV5-1,TRBJ1-1,TGCGCCAGCAGCTTGGTCAGGGGAGTGAACACTGAAGCTTTCTTT,CASSLVRGVNTEAFF
.,.,TRBV18,TRBJ2-3,TGTGCCAGCTCACCATTAAAGGGAAGGGAGCCGGGTACAGATACGCAGTATTTT,CASSPLKGREPGTDTQYF
.,.,TRBV10-3,TRBJ2-7,TGTGCCATCAGTGAGTCGTATGCCCGGGTAGGTGCCTACGAGCAGTACTTC,CAISESYARVGAYEQYF
.,.,TRBV11-2,TRBJ1-6,TGTGCCAGCAGCCCGACGGGGGTTACGTATAATTCACCCCTCCACTTT,CASSPTGVTYNSPLHF
TRBD2,once,TRBV9,TRBJ2-2,TGTGCCAGCAGCGGACCTTATAGGACTAGCGGGAGGCGGGGCGGGGAGCTGTTTTTT,CASSGPYRTSGRRGGELFF
.,.,TRBV6-6,TRBJ2-5,TGTGCCAGCAGTTACCCTGGGGCGGGCATTACGGAGACCCAGTACTTC,CASSYPGAGITETQYF
.,.,TRBV20-1,TRBJ2-5,TGCAGTGCTAGACCTGGGGAGACCCAGTACTTC,CSARPGETQYF
TRBD1,.,TRBV30,TRBJ1-3,TGTGCTTACGGTAGGGACAGGGACTCTGGAAACACCATATATTTT,CAYGRDRDSGNTIYF
.,.,TRBV7-3,TRBJ2-2,TGTGCCAGCAGCCAGGCTTTTGGGGAGCTGTTTTTT,CASSQAFGELFF
.,.,TRBV30,TRBJ2-2,TGTGCCAGACGGACAGACAACACCGGGGAGCTGTTTTTT,CARRTDNTGELFF
TRBD1,.,TRBV5-1,TRBJ1-1,TGCGCCAGCAGCTTGGCCTCCGGGACAGGGGATAACACTGAAGCTTTCTTT,CASSLASGTGDNTEAFF
.,.,TRBV15,TRBJ2-7,TGTGCCACGGGACACCCGGGACTTTCCTACGAGCAGTACTTC,CATGHPGLSYEQYF
TRBD2,.,TRBV4-1,TRBJ2-1,TGCGCCAGCAGCCCGCAACTAGCGGGGTACTACAATGAGCAGTTCTTC,CASSPQLAGYYNEQFF
.,.,TRBV27,TRBJ1-5,TGTGCCAGCGGGCTTACAGGGTATAGTCAGCCCCAGCATTTT,CASGLTGYSQPQHF
.,.,TRBV6-5,TRBJ2-2,TGTGCCAGCAAGGGGGGGCGGAACACCGGGGAGCTGTTTTTT,CASKGGRNTGELFF
TRBD2,.,TRBV7-2,TRBJ2-3,TGTGCCAGCAGCTTTCTAGCGGGAGGGCAGGGCACAGATACGCAGTATTTT,CASSFLAGGQGTDTQYF
.,.,TRBV30,TRBJ2-1,TGTGCCTGGAGGAACCTGGGAGGCGATGAGCAGTTCTTC,CAWRNLGGDEQFF
TRBD1,once,TRBV7-2,TRBJ1-4,TGTGCCAGCAGCTTTTGGACAGGGGGGAATGGTAATGAAAAACTGTTTTTT,CASSFWTGGNGNEKLFF
.,.,TRBV30,TRBJ1-4,TGTGCCTGGAGTGGGCAGGTCGCAACTAATGAAAAACTGTTTTTT,CAWSGQVATNEKLFF
.,.,TRBV19,TRBJ1-1,TGTGCCAGTAGTCCTAGGGGGGACCCTAACACTGAAGCTTTCTTT,CASSPRGDPNTEAFF
.,.,TRBV18,TRBJ2-3,TGTGCCAGCTCACCGGTGGAGAACACAGATACGCAGTATTTT,CASSPVENTDTQYF
.,once,TRBV10-3,TRBJ1-5,TGTGCCATCAGAGGAGCTCAAAATCAGCCCCAGCATTTT,CAIRGAQNQPQHF
TRBD1,once,TRBV27,TRBJ2-1,TGTGCCAGCAGCCAAATGGGGACAGGGAGGAATGAGCAGTTCTTC,CASSQMGTGRNEQFF
.,once,TRBV4-2,TRBJ2-3,TGTGCCAGCAGCCAAGATCTCTTAGCTTTGGATACGCAGTATTTT,CASSQDLLALDTQYF